A single sample gave rise to the 31 T cell receptor beta chains below, sequenced in a study of T cells after somatic rescue of genetic block. Repertoires were generated with immunoSEQ multiplex PCR, while TCRdb's copy carries only in-frame clones and drops some. The repertoire holds 70,000 or so clones, 90% to 95% seen once, with 2.5% to 3.5% in the top ten. The sample consisted of peripheral blood mononuclear cells (PBMCs). Every receptor here comes from a man in his forties.

The chain employs TRBV5-5 and TRBJ2-1; D remains ambiguous. Trimming took 1 base from V and 5 from J, leaving 22 bases between them. Looked up from germline, CDR1 is SGHKS and CDR2 is YYEKEE (reference sequence). The CDR3 is 18 amino acids. The CDR3 nucleotides read TGTGCCAGCAGCTTGAGGGATTACCTCATTATCTCTGACAATGAGCAGTTCTTC. It translates to CASSLRDYLIISDNEQFF.

V and J are TRBV14 and TRBJ2-7, with D unresolved. The ends were cut back, 1 base at V and 1 base at J, with 8 bases in the middle. In germline, CDR1 is SGHDN, CDR2 FVKESK. The CDR3 is 14 residues long. The CDR3 protein is CASSQAVGSYEQYF. DNA of the CDR3: TGTGCCAGCAGCCAAGCGGTCGGGTCCTACGAGCAGTACTTC.

This clone showed up just once. The V call is TRBV19, the J call TRBJ2-3; 7 nucleotides align to TRBD1. V lost 8 bases to trimming and J lost 2 bases; unmatched junction nucleotides: 10. Looked up from germline, CDR1 is LNHDA and CDR2 is SQIVND (reference sequence). CDR3 length: 15 amino acids. Here the CDR3 DNA reads TGTGCCAGTCGATCTGGGACAGCTTTCACAGATACGCAGTATTTT. Translating it yields CASRSGTAFTDTQYF.

The CDR3 region has the DNA TGTGCCAGCAGCGGGACTAGCGGGAGGAGTGAGCAGTTCTTC. It yields the protein CASSGTSGRSEQFF. The V call is TRBV2, the J call TRBJ2-1; 15 bases match TRBD2. Per germline, CDR1 SNHLY and CDR2 FYNNEI. The CDR3 is 14 amino acids. V lost 6 bases and J lost 9; bases outside the gene matches: 3.

The chain has TRBV7-2 and TRBJ2-1, with 8 bases fitting TRBD2. The V gene's germline CDR1 is SGHTA and CDR2 FQGNSA. The CDR3 runs 15 residues. Trimming removed 4 bases from V and 9 bases from J; junction bases left unmatched: 11. The DNA for the CDR3 is TGTGCCAGCAGCTCCTCAGCGGGAGAGGACGGTGAGCAGTTCTTC. Protein: CASSSSAGEDGEQFF.

This chain joins TRBV10-2 and TRBJ2-4, with TRBD2 identical over 12 bases. Trimming took 4 bases from V and 6 from J; bases not matched to a gene: 13. Per germline, CDR1 WSHSY and CDR2 SAAADI. The CDR3 contains 18 residues. The CDR3 spells CASSGSSGGARGRNIQYF. CDR3 in DNA: TGCGCCAGCAGTGGGTCTAGCGGGGGGGCCCGAGGTAGAAACATTCAGTACTTC.

This chain links TRBV6-4 with TRBJ1-6; D remains ambiguous. The CDR3 runs 13 residues. Germline CDR1 reads MRHNA; CDR2 reads SNTAGT. Trimming removed 7 bases from V and 7 bases from J, with 11 bases in between. CDR3 nucleotide sequence: TGTGCCAGCACCGAGAGTGCCAATTCACCCCTCCACTTT. Protein sequence: CASTESANSPLHF.

In its sample, this clone was seen once. The chain couples TRBV28 to TRBJ2-5; 12 bases match TRBD1. Trimming took 3 bases from V and 1 from J; bases not matched to a gene: 9. Per germline, CDR1 MDHEN and CDR2 SYDVKM. CDR3 length equals 18 residues. For the CDR3, the DNA is TGTGCCAGCAGTTTTGGGACAGGGGGCCTAGCGGTCCAAGAGACCCAGTACTTC. It encodes CASSFGTGGLAVQETQYF.

The chain is built from TRBV18 and TRBJ1-1; maybe TRBD1 (5 bases). Germline V gene data show CDR1 as KGHSH and CDR2 as LQKENI. Trimming took 2 bases from V and 0 from J, leaving 10 bases between them. This CDR3 contains 15 residues. As DNA, the CDR3 is TGTGCCAGCTCACCAGCGGGGGGGGTGAACACTGAAGCTTTCTTT. This translates into CASSPAGGVNTEAFF.

The V gene is TRBV19, the J gene TRBJ2-4; D perhaps matches TRBD2 (6 bases). This CDR3 contains 11 residues. Germline CDR1 and CDR2: LNHDA and SQIVND (reference sequence). V shed 3 bases and J shed 16 bases, with 13 bases lying between them. DNA of the CDR3: TGTGCCAGTAGTATTCGGGACTGGTTCTACTTC. Protein sequence: CASSIRDWFYF.

The chain uses TRBV5-8 and TRBJ1-1; D is unresolved. CDR3 length equals 16 residues. Germline assignment: CDR1 SGHTS and CDR2 YDEGEE. Trimming shortened V by 0 bases and J by 8 bases, and 20 bases separated the two germline ends. The CDR3 is CASSLEDDWIGREAFF. CDR3 coding DNA: TGTGCCAGCAGCTTGGAGGATGACTGGATCGGGAGAGAAGCTTTCTTT.

The chain joins TRBV7-6 to TRBJ2-7, with D possibly matching TRBD2 (6 bases). Trimming stripped 0 bases from V and 0 bases from J, with 12 bases between. There are 16 residues in the CDR3. Germline CDR1 reads SGHVS; CDR2 reads FNYEAQ. The CDR3 region has the DNA TGTGCCAGCAGCTTAGCATCCGGGGGTGGCTCCTACGAGCAGTACTTC. Encoded protein: CASSLASGGGSYEQYF.

V and J are TRBV6-6 and TRBJ1-2; possible D gene TRBD1, 6 bases. Trimming removed 0 bases from V and 3 bases from J, with 11 bases in between. In germline, CDR1 is MNHNY, CDR2 SVGAGI (reference sequence). The CDR3 consists of 15 residues. For the CDR3, the DNA is TGTGCCAGCAGTTACTCTAAGGAGGGGGACTATGGCTACACCTTC. Translated: CASSYSKEGDYGYTF.

The chain joins TRBV5-4 to TRBJ2-1; TRBD1 or TRBD2 may be the D gene (6 bases each). Trimming removed 0 bases at V and 5 bases at J, with 12 bases between. Germline V gene data show CDR1 as SGHNT and CDR2 as YYREEE (reference sequence). This CDR3 region has 15 residues. CDR3 amino acids: CASSLGGARDNEQFF. CDR3 nucleotides: TGTGCCAGCAGCTTGGGGGGGGCAAGAGACAATGAGCAGTTCTTC.

V is TRBV2 and J is TRBJ1-4; a possible D gene is TRBD1 (6 bases). The ends were cut back, 8 bases at V and 11 bases at J, with 12 bases in the middle. CDR3 length: 11 amino acids. CDR1 is SNHLY and CDR2 is FYNNEI in the germline V gene. The CDR3 DNA reads TGTGCCAGCCGGGGGGCAGATAAACTGTTTTTT. Translation gives CASRGADKLFF.

The gene calls are TRBV5-1 and TRBJ1-1; perhaps TRBD1 as D (5 bases). Germline CDR1 is SGHRS and CDR2 is YFSETQ. This CDR3 has 13 amino acids. The V and J ends lost 2 bases and 5 bases respectively, with 10 bases between them. The CDR3 reads CASSFRVLTEAFF. The CDR3 coding sequence is TGCGCCAGCAGCTTCAGGGTGTTAACTGAAGCTTTCTTT.

This chain links TRBV6-5 with TRBJ1-4; maybe TRBD1 (5 bases). Germline V gene data show CDR1 as MNHEY and CDR2 as SVGAGI. CDR3 length equals 14 residues. V was shortened by 5 bases and J by 1 base, with 8 bases between the two germline ends. In DNA, the CDR3 is TGTGCCAGCAGTCGCGGGGGAACTAATGAAAAACTGTTTTTT. Its translation: CASSRGGTNEKLFF.

The genes are TRBV4-2 and TRBJ1-2; D not certain. V lost 0 bases, J lost 0 bases, and 14 bases lay in between. Germline V gene lookup returns CDR1 LGHNA and CDR2 YNFKEQ. CDR3 length: 17 amino acids. The CDR3 nucleotides are TGTGCCAGCAGCCAAGATGGCATAGAAAAAGCTAACTATGGCTACACCTTC. Translated, it gives CASSQDGIEKANYGYTF.

The chain couples TRBV7-2 to TRBJ1-2; no definite D call. There are 12 residues in the CDR3. Germline V gene lookup returns CDR1 SGHTA and CDR2 FQGNSA. V lost 5 bases and J lost 8, with 12 bases in between. In DNA form, the CDR3 reads TGTGCCAGCAGCCCGACGGGTGGAGGCTACACCTTC. Its protein product is CASSPTGGGYTF.

The chain couples TRBV28 to TRBJ2-7; unclear D gene. CDR1 and CDR2 from the germline V gene are MDHEN and SYDVKM. The CDR3 consists of 13 residues. Trimming took 3 bases from V and 0 from J, leaving 6 bases between them. CDR3 nucleotides: TGTGCCAGCAGTTTCGGCCACTCCTACGAGCAGTACTTC. Amino acid sequence: CASSFGHSYEQYF.

This rearrangement joins TRBV6-1 to TRBJ2-3, with D maybe TRBD1 (6 bases). Trimming shortened V by 3 bases and J by 0 bases, and 16 bases separated the two germline ends. The length of the CDR3 is 17 residues. Germline values: CDR1 MNHNS, CDR2 SASEGT. The CDR3 loop reads CASSERQESHSTDTQYF. The DNA of the CDR3 is TGTGCCAGCAGTGAGCGACAGGAAAGTCATAGCACAGATACGCAGTATTTT.

The V and J genes are TRBV18 and TRBJ1-3; 9 nucleotides line up with TRBD1. The V gene's germline CDR1 is KGHSH and CDR2 LQKENI. This CDR3 has 15 amino acids. V trimming: 0 bases; J trimming: 4 bases; junction bases outside the gene matches: 1. CDR3 bases: TGTGCCAGCTCACCACCGGGGACAGGGGGAAACACCATATATTTT. Protein sequence: CASSPPGTGGNTIYF.

V and J are TRBV4-3 and TRBJ1-1, with a weak D call TRBD1 (5 bases). The CDR3 has 14 residues. The V gene lost 4 bases and the J gene lost 0 bases, with 9 bases spanning the gap. Germline V lookup: CDR1 LGHNA, CDR2 YSLEER. The CDR3 DNA reads as TGCGCCAGCAGCCGAGGGACGGTGAACACTGAAGCTTTCTTT. Translation gives CASSRGTVNTEAFF.

The rearrangement joins TRBV19 to TRBJ2-3, with D uncertain. The CDR3 loop spans 11 amino acids. The V gene's germline CDR1 is LNHDA and CDR2 SQIVND (reference sequence). V shed 5 bases and J shed 9 bases, with 9 bases lying between them. DNA for the CDR3: TGTGCCAGTAGTGAGTACTTCACGCAGTATTTT. Translating gives CASSEYFTQYF.

This chain joins TRBV12-2 and TRBJ1-4; TRBD1, as called in the table, went unchecked against the DNA. TRBV12-2 is a listed pseudogene. The CDR3 has 21 amino acids. The CDR3 coding sequence is TGTGCAAGTCGCTTAACCGTTACAGGGGGTCCCCCATTTGGAACTAATGAAAAACTGTTTTTT. Its protein product is CASRLTVTGGPPFGTNEKLFF.

The rearrangement joins TRBV5-1 to TRBJ2-3, with D perhaps given as TRBD1 or TRBD2 (5 bases each). The CDR3 runs to 17 residues. CDR1 is SGHRS and CDR2 is YFSETQ in the germline V gene. V gave up 4 bases and J gave up 0 bases, with 18 bases separating them. The CDR3: CASSTPGRGPSTDTQYF. The CDR3 DNA follows: TGCGCCAGCAGCACACCGGGACGGGGACCTAGCACAGATACGCAGTATTTT.

The chain uses TRBV27 and TRBJ1-6; tentatively, D is TRBD1 (5 bases). With 10 bases removed from V and 7 bases from J, the gap between germline ends came to 17 bases. There are 14 residues in the CDR3. CDR1 and CDR2 from the germline V gene are MNHEY and SMNVEV (reference sequence). The CDR3 sequence is CATRSGTVNSPLHF. In nucleotides, the CDR3 is TGTGCCACCCGTTCCGGGACCGTGAATTCACCCCTCCACTTT.

The V and J genes are TRBV5-4 and TRBJ2-5, with 8 bases aligning to TRBD1. Germline-derived CDR1 and CDR2 are SGHNT and YYREEE (reference sequence). V was clipped by 3 bases and J by 5 bases; unmatched bases: 9. The CDR3 has 15 residues. In nucleotides, the CDR3 is TGTGCCAGCAGCTCCAAGACAGGGGTCCGGGAGACCCAGTACTTC. Translated: CASSSKTGVRETQYF.

This chain links TRBV28 with TRBJ2-3, with D possibly matching TRBD2 (5 bases). The V gene lost 10 bases and the J gene lost 0 bases, with 11 bases spanning the gap. CDR3 length equals 13 residues. Germline values: CDR1 MDHEN, CDR2 SYDVKM. The CDR3 reads CAIWEPSTDTQYF. Written as DNA, the CDR3 is TGTGCCATTTGGGAGCCTAGCACAGATACGCAGTATTTT.

V usage is TRBV7-9 and J usage is TRBJ2-7; tentatively, D is TRBD2 (6 bases). CDR1 and CDR2 (germline): SEHNR, FQNEAQ (reference sequence). The V end was cut by 7 bases, the J end by 6 bases, with 13 bases between. There are 12 residues in the CDR3. The DNA of the CDR3 is TGTGCCAGCAACCCTGGGGGGTCCGAGCAGTACTTC. This gives the protein CASNPGGSEQYF.

The chain joins TRBV19 to TRBJ2-7, with 11 bases fitting TRBD2. This CDR3 comprises 15 residues. Per germline, CDR1 LNHDA and CDR2 SQIVND (reference sequence). Trimming took 7 bases from V and 2 from J; bases not matched to a gene: 7. CDR3 bases: TGTGCCAGTAAATCCCTAGCGGGGGGAACCTACGAGCAGTACTTC. It translates to CASKSLAGGTYEQYF.